This is a list of T cell receptor beta chains from one sample in a study of T cells in Graves' hyperthyroidism and ophthalmopathy. TCRdb recomputed calls from the multiplex PCR reads with MiXCR, one row per CDR3 protein. The sample shows 250,000 to 300,000 distinct CDR3 sequences, over 12% of them seen only once. The sequenced material came from blood. All receptors derive from a woman aged 45-60 years with Graves' hyperthyroidism that later progressed to Graves' ophthalmopathy. CDR3s include the opening cysteine and the closing phenylalanine or tryptophan. D genes are given only for firm matches. A clone size is listed for some rows: how often the clone was seen (once, few, many), or a class if it is expanded.

v_call,clone_size,d_call,j_call,cdr3_aa,cdr3_nt
TRBV7-2,many,-,TRBJ1-1,CASSLMTGLNTEAFF,TGTGCCAGCAGCTTAATGACCGGATTGAACACTGAAGCTTTCTTT
TRBV6-1,many,TRBD1,TRBJ1-5,CASSSWGGTGNQPQHF,TGTGCCAGCAGTTCGTGGGGAGGGACAGGCAATCAGCCCCAGCATTTT
TRBV5-6,-,-,TRBJ1-5,CASSLGVTGTQPQHF,TGTGCCAGCAGCTTGGGGGTTACAGGGACCCAGCCCCAGCATTTT
TRBV7-8,many,-,TRBJ2-1,CASSFGAGLANEQFF,TGTGCCAGCAGCTTTGGGGCGGGACTGGCAAATGAGCAGTTCTTC
TRBV7-8,few,-,TRBJ1-1,CASSLIPTAAFF,TGTGCCAGCAGCCTTATACCCACCGCGGCTTTCTTT
TRBV7-2,-,-,TRBJ2-1,CASTTYRDSKQFF,TGTGCCAGCACCACGTACCGGGACTCCAAGCAGTTCTTC
TRBV28,many,-,TRBJ2-3,CASSFGIAAQVVTDTQYF,TGTGCCAGCAGTTTCGGGATAGCGGCGCAAGTCGTCACAGATACGCAGTATTTT
TRBV29-1,-,-,TRBJ2-7,CSVRPPDSYEQYF,TGCAGCGTAAGACCCCCGGACTCTTACGAGCAGTACTTC
TRBV20-1,many,TRBD2,TRBJ2-3,CSAREAGFDTQYF,TGCAGTGCTAGAGAAGCGGGATTTGATACGCAGTATTTT
TRBV27,many,-,TRBJ1-3,CASSSRPEGNTIYF,TGTGCCAGCAGTTCCCGACCGGAAGGAAACACCATATATTTT
TRBV18,many,-,TRBJ1-2,CASSPLTDSYGYTF,TGTGCCAGCTCACCCCTGACAGATTCCTATGGCTACACCTTC
TRBV7-9,many,-,TRBJ2-7,CASSPSGDEEQYF,TGTGCCAGCAGCCCGTCAGGAGACGAAGAGCAGTACTTC
TRBV11-2,many,-,TRBJ1-6,CASTLGLINSPLHF,TGTGCCAGTACACTGGGACTGATAAATTCACCCCTCCACTTT
TRBV5-1,many,-,TRBJ2-1,CASSSGSYNEQFF,TGCGCCAGCAGCTCAGGGTCCTACAATGAGCAGTTCTTC
TRBV10-1,few,TRBD2,TRBJ2-7,CASSERASGKDEQYF,TGCGCCAGCAGTGAGCGGGCTAGCGGGAAGGATGAGCAGTACTTC
TRBV5-1,many,TRBD1,TRBJ1-2,CASSSDQGAPYGYTF,TGCGCCAGCAGCTCCGATCAGGGGGCTCCCTATGGCTACACCTTC
TRBV4-1,few,TRBD1,TRBJ2-1,CASSPRDSIQFF,TGCGCCAGCAGCCCCCGGGACAGCATTCAGTTCTTC
TRBV10-2,once,-,TRBJ1-4,CASSERGGERVNEKLFF,TGTGCCAGCAGTGAAAGAGGTGGCGAACGGGTTAATGAAAAACTGTTTTTT
TRBV28,-,-,TRBJ1-4,CASSGSNTGVSEKLFF,TGTGCCAGCAGTGGATCAAACACCGGGGTCAGTGAAAAACTGTTTTTT
TRBV3-1,many,-,TRBJ1-2,CASSQDPGPVFGYTF,TGTGCCAGCAGCCAAGATCCGGGTCCGGTCTTTGGCTACACCTTC
TRBV9,few,-,TRBJ1-4,CASSVGAEEKLFF,TGTGCCAGCAGCGTAGGGGCGGAGGAAAAACTGTTTTTT
TRBV3-1,many,-,TRBJ2-2,CASAKNTGELFF,TGTGCCAGCGCCAAGAACACCGGGGAGCTGTTTTTT
TRBV24-1,-,-,TRBJ1-2,CATSDLNGNYGYTF,TGTGCCACCAGTGATTTGAACGGAAACTATGGCTACACCTTC
TRBV19,-,-,TRBJ1-5,CASSSSGHPGANQPQHF,TGTGCCAGTAGTTCTTCAGGGCATCCAGGGGCCAATCAGCCCCAGCATTTT